A single sample gave rise to the 9 T cell receptor beta chains below, sequenced in a study of T cells after yellow fever vaccination. TCRdb redid the calling of the 5' RACE reads with MiXCR, one entry per CDR3 protein. Of a few hundred thousand distinct CDR3 sequences listed, roughly 4.3% are singletons. Sequencing was performed on PBMCs, taken 5 days after the yellow fever booster vaccination. Source of these receptors: a man aged 18 to 30 who received the YFV17D yellow fever vaccine.

The CDR3 sequence: CASSASPGQGPGGHEKLFF. The CDR3, as DNA: TGTGCCAGCAGTGCATCCCCGGGACAGGGGCCGGGAGGCCATGAAAAACTGTTTTTT. The chain recombines TRBV12-3 or TRBV12-4 with TRBJ1-4; 10 bases map to TRBD1. The ends lost 5 bases at V and 6 bases at J; junction bases unmatched: 18. CDR3 length: 19 amino acids.

The V call is TRBV27, the J call TRBJ1-2; TRBD1 might be the D (5 bases). Germline V gene data show CDR1 as MNHEY and CDR2 as SMNVEV (reference sequence). The CDR3 is 18 residues long. V gave up 5 bases and J gave up 1 base, with 23 bases separating them. The CDR3 nucleotides read TGTGCCAGCAGTCCGGTTGTTGGGGCGGCGCTAAGTAACTATGGCTACACCTTC. The encoded protein is CASSPVVGAALSNYGYTF.

This clonotype was recorded many times. The chain employs TRBV30 and TRBJ2-3; D is unresolved. Germline CDR1 GTSNPN, CDR2 SVGIG (reference sequence). Trimming stripped 0 bases from V and 6 bases from J, with 4 bases between. This CDR3 region has 11 residues. The CDR3 loop is CAWSVGDTQYF. The CDR3, as DNA: TGTGCCTGGAGTGTAGGCGATACGCAGTATTTT. The full variable domain, in which reference TRBV30 and TRBJ2-3 provide the parts outside the CDR3, is SQTIHQWPATLVQPVGSPLSLECTVEGTSNPNLYWYRQAAGRGLQLLFYSVGIGQISSEVPQNLSASRPQDRQFILSSKKLLLSDSGFYLCAWSVGDTQYFGPGTRLTVL.

This clonotype has a handful of counts. CDR3 amino acids: CASSFPQGPNSPLHF. The CDR3 DNA is TGTGCCAGCAGCTTTCCCCAGGGGCCGAATTCACCCCTCCACTTT. This chain joins TRBV7-9 and TRBJ1-6; TRBD1 is a possible D gene (6 bases). This CDR3 spans 15 amino acids. Germline CDR1 SEHNR, CDR2 FQNEAQ (reference sequence). V lost 3 bases and J 7 bases, leaving 13 bases between the germline ends. The full variable domain, with the rest looked up from reference TRBV7-9 and TRBJ1-6, is DTGVSQNPRHKITKRGQNVTFRCDPISEHNRLYWYRQTLGQGPEFLTYFQNEAQLEKSRLLSDRFSAERPKGSFSTLEIQRTEQGDSAMYLCASSFPQGPNSPLHFGNGTRLTVT.

This clonotype was picked up many times. The rearrangement links TRBV5-1 to TRBJ2-7, with 9 bases aligning to TRBD1. Germline V gene lookup returns CDR1 SGHRS and CDR2 YFSETQ. Trimming took 5 bases from V and 0 from J; bases not matched to a gene: 6. This CDR3 has 15 residues. The chain's CDR3 is CASSPGTGISYEQYF. The CDR3 region has the DNA TGCGCCAGCAGTCCCGGGACAGGGATCTCCTACGAGCAGTACTTC. The whole variable domain, filled in from reference TRBV5-1 and TRBJ2-7, reads KAGVTQTPRYLIKTRGQQVTLSCSPISGHRSVSWYQQTPGQGLQFLFEYFSETQRNKGNFPGRFSGRQFSNSRSEMNVSTLELGDSALYLCASSPGTGISYEQYFGPGTRLTVT.

The chain is built from TRBV4-2 and TRBJ1-1; unclear D gene. Deletions cut 4 bases from V and 6 bases from J, with 15 bases between. CDR3 length equals 14 residues. Germline V gene sequence: CDR1 LGHNA, CDR2 YNFKEQ. The DNA for the CDR3 is TGTGCCAGCAGCCCTGCAGCAGGTAACTCTGAAGCTTTCTTT. The encoded protein is CASSPAAGNSEAFF.

This clonotype turned up a few times. V gene TRBV27 combines with J gene TRBJ2-5; perhaps TRBD2 as D (6 bases). Trimming pared 3 bases from V and 4 bases from J, leaving 9 bases between. Looked up from germline, CDR1 is MNHEY and CDR2 is SMNVEV (reference sequence). The CDR3 length is 13 residues. The CDR3 is CASSFKEGETQYF. The CDR3 nucleotides read TGTGCCAGCAGTTTTAAGGAGGGAGAGACCCAGTACTTC.

This chain links TRBV12-3 or TRBV12-4 with TRBJ1-2, with D possibly being TRBD1 (5 bases). Deletions cut 6 bases from V and 3 bases from J, with 11 bases between. The CDR3 length is 13 residues. In nucleotides, the CDR3 is TGTGCCAGCAGCGGGGGGTCTTACTATGGCTACACCTTC. It codes for CASSGGSYYGYTF.

In its sample, this clonotype was seen many times. V usage is TRBV20-1 and J usage is TRBJ2-3; no firm D call. With 1 base removed from V and 7 bases from J, the gap between germline ends came to 6 bases. The CDR3 sequence is 11 residues long. Germline lookup yields CDR1 DFQATT and CDR2 SNEGSKA (reference sequence). Here the CDR3 DNA reads TGCAGTGCTAGAGTACAAAATACGCAGTATTTT. It yields the protein CSARVQNTQYF.